This T cell receptor (beta chain) stems from a study of blood T cells in healthy people across ages. For the second PCR, which ran for about 7 to 12 cycles, a sample-barcoded 5' primer and a J-beta primer mix were used. TCRdb re-analysed the 5' RACE reads in MiXCR, keeping a single row per CDR3 protein. The repertoire includes approximately 600,000 distinct CDR3 sequences, 58% of them detected once, and approximately 37% sits in the top ten. This clonotype was found a few times. Sequenced material: blood. This sequence originates from a man aged 60-69 years in good health.

CDR3 nucleotide sequence: TGCAGCGTGGGACAGGATTACGAGCAGTACTTC. This encodes CSVGQDYEQYF. The J gene is TRBJ2-7, the V gene TRBV29-1; 8 bases map to TRBD1. Germline V gene data show CDR1 as SQVTM and CDR2 as ANQGSEA. The J segment lost 4 bases and the V segment lost 6 bases, leaving 2 bases of the junction unmatched. This CDR3 contains 11 residues.